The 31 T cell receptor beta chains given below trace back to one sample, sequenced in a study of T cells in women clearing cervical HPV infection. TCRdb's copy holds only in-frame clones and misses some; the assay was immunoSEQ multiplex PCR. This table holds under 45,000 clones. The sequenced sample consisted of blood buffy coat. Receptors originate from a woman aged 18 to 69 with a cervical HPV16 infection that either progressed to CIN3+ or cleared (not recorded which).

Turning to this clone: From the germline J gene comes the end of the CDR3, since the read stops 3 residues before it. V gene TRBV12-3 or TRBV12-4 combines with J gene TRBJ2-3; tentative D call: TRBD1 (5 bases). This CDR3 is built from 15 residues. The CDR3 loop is CASSFTGGLEETQYF. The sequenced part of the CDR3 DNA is TGTGCCAGCAGTTTCACAGGTGGGCTAGAAGAGACG.

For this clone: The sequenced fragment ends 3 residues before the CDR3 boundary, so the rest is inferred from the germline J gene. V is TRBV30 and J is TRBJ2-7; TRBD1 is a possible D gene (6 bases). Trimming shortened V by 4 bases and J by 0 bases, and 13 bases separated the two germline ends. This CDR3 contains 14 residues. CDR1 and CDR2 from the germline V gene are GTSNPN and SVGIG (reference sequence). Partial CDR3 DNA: TGTGCCTGGACGAGGCAGGGGCTCTCCTACGAG. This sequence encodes CAWTRQGLSYE. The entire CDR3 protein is CAWTRQGLSYEQYF.

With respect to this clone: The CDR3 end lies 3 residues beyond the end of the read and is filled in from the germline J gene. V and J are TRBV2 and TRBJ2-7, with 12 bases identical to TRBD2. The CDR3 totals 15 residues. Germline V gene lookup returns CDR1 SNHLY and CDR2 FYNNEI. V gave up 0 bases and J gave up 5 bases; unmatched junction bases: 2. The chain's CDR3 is CASSEAGLAGHEQYF. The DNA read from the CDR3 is TGTGCCAGCAGTGAAGCGGGACTAGCGGGTCACGAG.

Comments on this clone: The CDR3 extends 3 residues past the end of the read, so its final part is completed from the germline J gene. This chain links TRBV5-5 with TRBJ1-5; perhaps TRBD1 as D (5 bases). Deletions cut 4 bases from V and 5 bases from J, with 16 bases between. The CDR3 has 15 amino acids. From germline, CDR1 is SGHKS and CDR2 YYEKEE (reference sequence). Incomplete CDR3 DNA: TGTGCCAGCAGCCGCTCCCCGGGGGGTCATCAGCCC. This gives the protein CASSRSPGGHQP. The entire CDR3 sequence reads CASSRSPGGHQPQHF. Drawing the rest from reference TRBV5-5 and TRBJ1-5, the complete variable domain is DAGVTQSPTHLIKTRGQQVTLRCSPISGHKSVSWYQQVLGQGPQFIFQYYEKEERGRGNFPDRFSARQFPNYSSELNVNALLLGDSALYLCASSRSPGGHQPQHFGDGTRLSIL.

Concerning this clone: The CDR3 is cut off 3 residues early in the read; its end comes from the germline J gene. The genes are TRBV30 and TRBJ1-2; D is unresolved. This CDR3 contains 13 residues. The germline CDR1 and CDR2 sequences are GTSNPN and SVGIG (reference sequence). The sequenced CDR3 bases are TGTGCCTGGAAATCTCGTGAGGGCCTTGAC. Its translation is CAWKSREGLD. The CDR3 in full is CAWKSREGLDYTF.

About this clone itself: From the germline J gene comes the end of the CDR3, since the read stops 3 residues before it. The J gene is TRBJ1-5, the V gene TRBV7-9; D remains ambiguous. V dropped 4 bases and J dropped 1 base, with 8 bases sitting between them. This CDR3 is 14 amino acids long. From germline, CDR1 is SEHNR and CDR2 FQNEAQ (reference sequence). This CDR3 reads CASSSEGSNQPQHF. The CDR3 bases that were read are TGTGCCAGCAGCTCCGAGGGCAGCAATCAGCCC.

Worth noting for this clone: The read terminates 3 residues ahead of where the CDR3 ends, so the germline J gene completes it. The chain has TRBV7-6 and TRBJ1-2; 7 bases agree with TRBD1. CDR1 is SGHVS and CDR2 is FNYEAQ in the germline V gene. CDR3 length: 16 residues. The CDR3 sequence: CASSLADRVEMYDYTF. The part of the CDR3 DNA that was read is TGTGCCAGCAGCTTAGCCGACAGGGTTGAAATGTACGAC.

This chain's CDR3 is CASSIRTASNEQFF. The sequenced part of the CDR3 DNA is TGTGCCAGTAGTATACGTACCGCTAGCAATGAG. J is TRBJ2-1 and V is TRBV19; D is ambiguous. The sequenced fragment ends 3 residues before the CDR3 boundary, so the rest is inferred from the germline J gene. This CDR3 is 14 amino acids long. Germline V gene sequence: CDR1 LNHDA, CDR2 SQIVND (reference sequence). V lost 2 bases and J 6 bases, leaving 11 bases between the germline ends.

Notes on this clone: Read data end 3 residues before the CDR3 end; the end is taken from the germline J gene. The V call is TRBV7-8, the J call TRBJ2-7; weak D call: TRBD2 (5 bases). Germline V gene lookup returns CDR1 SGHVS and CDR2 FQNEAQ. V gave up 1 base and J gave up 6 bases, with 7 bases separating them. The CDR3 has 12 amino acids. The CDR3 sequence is CASSLGLAEQYF. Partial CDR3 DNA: TGTGCCAGCAGCTTAGGTCTAGCCGAG.

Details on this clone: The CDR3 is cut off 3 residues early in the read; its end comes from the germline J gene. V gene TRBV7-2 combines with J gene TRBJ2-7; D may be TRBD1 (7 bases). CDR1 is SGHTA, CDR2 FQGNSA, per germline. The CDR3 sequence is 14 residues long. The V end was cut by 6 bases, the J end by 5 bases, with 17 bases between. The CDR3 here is CASSTGAGGHEQYF. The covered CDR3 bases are TGTGCCAGCAGTACAGGGGCCGGGGGCCACGAG. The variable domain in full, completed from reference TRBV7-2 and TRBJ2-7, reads GAGVSQSPSNKVTEKGKDVELRCDPISGHTALYWYRQSLGQGLEFLIYFQGNSAPDKSGLPSDRFSAERTGGSVSTLTIQRTQQEDSAVYLCASSTGAGGHEQYFGPGTRLTVT.

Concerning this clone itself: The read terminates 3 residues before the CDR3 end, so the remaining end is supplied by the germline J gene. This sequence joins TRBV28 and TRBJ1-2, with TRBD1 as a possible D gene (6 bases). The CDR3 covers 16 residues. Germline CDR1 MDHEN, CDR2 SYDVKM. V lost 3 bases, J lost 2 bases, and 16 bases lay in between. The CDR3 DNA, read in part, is TGTGCCAGCAGTTTTTTAACAGGGTGGGAAAACTATGGC. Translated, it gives CASSFLTGWENYG. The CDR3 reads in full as CASSFLTGWENYGYTF.

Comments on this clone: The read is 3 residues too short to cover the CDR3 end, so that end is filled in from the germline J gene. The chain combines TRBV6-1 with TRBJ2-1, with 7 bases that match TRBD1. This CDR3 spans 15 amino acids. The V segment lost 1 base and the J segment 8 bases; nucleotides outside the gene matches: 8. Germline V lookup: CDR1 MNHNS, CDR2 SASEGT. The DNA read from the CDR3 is TGTGCCAGCAGTGAAGGAATCAGGGGGATCGATGAG. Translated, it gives CASSEGIRGIDE. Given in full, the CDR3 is CASSEGIRGIDEQFF.

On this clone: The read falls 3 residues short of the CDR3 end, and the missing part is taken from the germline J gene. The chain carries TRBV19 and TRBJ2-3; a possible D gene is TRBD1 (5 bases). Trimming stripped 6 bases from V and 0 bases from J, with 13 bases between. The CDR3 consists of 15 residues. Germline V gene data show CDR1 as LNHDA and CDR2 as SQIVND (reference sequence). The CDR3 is CASSLRPGSTDTQYF. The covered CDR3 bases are TGTGCCAGTAGCTTACGGCCAGGGAGCACAGATACG.

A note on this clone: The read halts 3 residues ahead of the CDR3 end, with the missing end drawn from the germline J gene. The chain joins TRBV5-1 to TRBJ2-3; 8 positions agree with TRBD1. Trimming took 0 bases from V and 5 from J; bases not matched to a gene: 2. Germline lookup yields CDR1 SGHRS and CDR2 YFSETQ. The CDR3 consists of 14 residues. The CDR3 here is CASSLGTGRDTQYF. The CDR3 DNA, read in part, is TGCGCCAGCAGCTTGGGGACAGGGAGAGATACG.

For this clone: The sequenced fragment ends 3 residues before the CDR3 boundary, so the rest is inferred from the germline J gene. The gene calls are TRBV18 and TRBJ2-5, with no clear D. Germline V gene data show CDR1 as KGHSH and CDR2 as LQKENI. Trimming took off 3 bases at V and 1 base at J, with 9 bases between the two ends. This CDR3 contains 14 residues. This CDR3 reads CASSPRALQETQYF. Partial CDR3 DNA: TGTGCCAGCTCACCGCGCGCCCTCCAAGAGACC. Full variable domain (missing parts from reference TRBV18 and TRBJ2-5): NAGVMQNPRHLVRRRGQEARLRCSPMKGHSHVYWYRQLPEEGLKFMVYLQKENIIDESGMPKERFSAEFPKEGPSILRIQQVVRGDSAAYFCASSPRALQETQYFGPGTRLLVL.

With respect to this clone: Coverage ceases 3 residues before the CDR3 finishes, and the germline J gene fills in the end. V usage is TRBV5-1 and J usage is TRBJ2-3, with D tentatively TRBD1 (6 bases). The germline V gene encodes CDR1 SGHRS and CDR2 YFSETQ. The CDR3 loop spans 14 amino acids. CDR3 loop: CASSLLTGQETQYF. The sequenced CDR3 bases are TGCGCCAGCAGCCTCCTGACAGGTCAAGAGACG.

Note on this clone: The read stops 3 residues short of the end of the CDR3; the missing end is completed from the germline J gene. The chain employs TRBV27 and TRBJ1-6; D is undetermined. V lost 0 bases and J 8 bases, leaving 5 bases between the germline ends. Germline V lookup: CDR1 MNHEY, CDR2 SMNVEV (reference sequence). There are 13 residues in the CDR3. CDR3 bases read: TGTGCCAGCAGTTTATCGAGGCATTCACCC. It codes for CASSLSRHSP. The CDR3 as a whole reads CASSLSRHSPLHF.

This chain's CDR3 is CASSFRGSVSYEQYF. CDR3 DNA (partial): TGTGCCAGCAGTTTCAGGGGGTCGGTGAGCTACGAG. The chain employs TRBV28 and TRBJ2-7; 7 positions match TRBD1. The read gets to within 3 residues of the CDR3 end, and the germline J gene fills in the rest. The CDR3 consists of 15 residues. Looked up from germline, CDR1 is MDHEN and CDR2 is SYDVKM. J lost 3 bases, V lost 3 bases, and 8 bases had no gene match.

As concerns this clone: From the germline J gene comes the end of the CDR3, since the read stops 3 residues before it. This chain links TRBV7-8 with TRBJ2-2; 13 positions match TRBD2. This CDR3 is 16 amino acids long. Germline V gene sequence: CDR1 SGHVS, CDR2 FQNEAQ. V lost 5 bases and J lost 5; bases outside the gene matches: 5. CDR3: CASSPPGLAGTGELFF. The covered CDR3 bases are TGTGCCAGCAGCCCCCCGGGACTAGCGGGAACCGGGGAG.

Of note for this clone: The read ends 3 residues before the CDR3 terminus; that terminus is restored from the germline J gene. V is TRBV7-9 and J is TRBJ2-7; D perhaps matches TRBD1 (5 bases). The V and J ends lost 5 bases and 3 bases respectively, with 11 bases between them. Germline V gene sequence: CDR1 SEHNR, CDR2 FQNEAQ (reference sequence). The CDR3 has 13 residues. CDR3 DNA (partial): TGTGCCAGCAGCCTATTGCAGGGCTACGAG. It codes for CASSLLQGYE. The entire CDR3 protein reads CASSLLQGYEQYF. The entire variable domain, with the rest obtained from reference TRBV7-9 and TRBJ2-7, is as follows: DTGVSQNPRHKITKRGQNVTFRCDPISEHNRLYWYRQTLGQGPEFLTYFQNEAQLEKSRLLSDRFSAERPKGSFSTLEIQRTEQGDSAMYLCASSLLQGYEQYFGPGTRLTVT.

Incomplete CDR3 DNA: TGCAGTGTTCCCTCCGGGACTAGGCAAGACAATGAG. It is translated as CSVPSGTRQDNE. From start to end, the CDR3 is CSVPSGTRQDNEQFF. The chain is built from TRBV20-1 and TRBJ2-1; 8 positions match TRBD2. The read falls 3 residues short of the CDR3 end, and the missing part is taken from the germline J gene. CDR1 is DFQATT, CDR2 SNEGSKA, per germline (reference sequence). The V gene end was trimmed by 7 bases and the J gene end by 5 bases; junction bases not matched to a gene: 13. This CDR3 has 15 amino acids.

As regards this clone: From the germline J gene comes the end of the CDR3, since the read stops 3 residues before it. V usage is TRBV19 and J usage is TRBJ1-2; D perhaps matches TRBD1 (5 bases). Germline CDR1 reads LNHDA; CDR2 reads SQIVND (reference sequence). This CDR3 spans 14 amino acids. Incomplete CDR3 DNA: TGTGCCAGTAGTTATTCACGCGGGGCCAACGAC. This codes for CASSYSRGAND. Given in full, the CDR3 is CASSYSRGANDYTF.

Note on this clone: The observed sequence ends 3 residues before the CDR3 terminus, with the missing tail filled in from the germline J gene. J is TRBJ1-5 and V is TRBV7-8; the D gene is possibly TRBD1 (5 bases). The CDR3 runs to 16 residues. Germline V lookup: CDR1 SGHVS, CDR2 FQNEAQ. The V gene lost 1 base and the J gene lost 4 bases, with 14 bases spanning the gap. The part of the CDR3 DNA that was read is TGTGCCAGCAGCTTAGGGGGCGGGGGGGGTAATCAGCCC. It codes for CASSLGGGGGNQP. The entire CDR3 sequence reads CASSLGGGGGNQPQHF.

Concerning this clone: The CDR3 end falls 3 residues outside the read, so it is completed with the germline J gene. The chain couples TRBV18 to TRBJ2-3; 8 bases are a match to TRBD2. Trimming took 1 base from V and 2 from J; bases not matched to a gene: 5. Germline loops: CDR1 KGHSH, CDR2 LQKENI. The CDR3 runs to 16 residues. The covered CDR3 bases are TGTGCCAGCTCACCACAGGCGGGAGGACCCACAGATACG. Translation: CASSPQAGGPTDT. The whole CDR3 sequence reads CASSPQAGGPTDTQYF.

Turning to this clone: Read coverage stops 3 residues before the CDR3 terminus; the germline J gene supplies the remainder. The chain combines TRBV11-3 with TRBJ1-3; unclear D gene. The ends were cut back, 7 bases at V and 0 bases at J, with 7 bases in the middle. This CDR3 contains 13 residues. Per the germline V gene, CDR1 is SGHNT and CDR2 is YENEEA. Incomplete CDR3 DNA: TGTGCCAGCAAGGTCTCCTCTGGAAACACC. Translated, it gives CASKVSSGNT. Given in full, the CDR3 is CASKVSSGNTIYF. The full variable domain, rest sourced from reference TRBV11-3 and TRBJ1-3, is EAGVVQSPRYKIIEKKQPVAFWCNPISGHNTLYWYLQNLGQGPELLIRYENEEAVDDSQLPKDRFSAERLKGVDSTLKIQPAELGDSAVYLCASKVSSGNTIYFGEGSWLTVV.

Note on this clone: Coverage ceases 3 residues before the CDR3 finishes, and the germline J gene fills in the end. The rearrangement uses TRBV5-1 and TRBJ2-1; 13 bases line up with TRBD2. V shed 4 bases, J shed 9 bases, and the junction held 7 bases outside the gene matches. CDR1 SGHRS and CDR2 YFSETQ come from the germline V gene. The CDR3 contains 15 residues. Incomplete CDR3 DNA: TGCGCCAGCAGCATCGGGACTAGCGGGACGAGTGAG. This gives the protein CASSIGTSGTSE. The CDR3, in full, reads CASSIGTSGTSEQFF.

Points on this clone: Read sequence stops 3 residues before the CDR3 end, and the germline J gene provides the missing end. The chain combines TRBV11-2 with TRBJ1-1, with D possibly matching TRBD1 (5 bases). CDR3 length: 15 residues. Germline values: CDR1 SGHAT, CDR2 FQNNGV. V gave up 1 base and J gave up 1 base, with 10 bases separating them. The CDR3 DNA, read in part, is TGTGCCAGCAGCTTAGGGGACTTGCCGAACACTGAA. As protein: CASSLGDLPNTE. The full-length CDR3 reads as CASSLGDLPNTEAFF.

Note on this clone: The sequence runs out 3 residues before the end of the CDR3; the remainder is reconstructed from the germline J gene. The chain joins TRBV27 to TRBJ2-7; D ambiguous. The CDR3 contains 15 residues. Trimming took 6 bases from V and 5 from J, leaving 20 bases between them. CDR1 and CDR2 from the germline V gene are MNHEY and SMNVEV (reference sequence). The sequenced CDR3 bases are TGTGCCAGCAGCCCTCGGTCCGCCGGCAGGAACGAG. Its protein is CASSPRSAGRNE. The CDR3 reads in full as CASSPRSAGRNEQYF.

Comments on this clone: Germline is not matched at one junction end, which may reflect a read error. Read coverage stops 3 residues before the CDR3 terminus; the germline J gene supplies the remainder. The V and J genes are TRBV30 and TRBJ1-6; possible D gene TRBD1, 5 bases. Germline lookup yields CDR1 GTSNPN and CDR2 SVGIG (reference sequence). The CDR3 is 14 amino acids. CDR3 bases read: TGTGCCTGGAGTCCTCCAGGGAATAACTCACCC. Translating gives CAWSPPGNNSP. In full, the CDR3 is CAWSPPGNNSPLHF. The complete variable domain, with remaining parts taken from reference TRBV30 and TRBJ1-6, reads SQTIHQWPATLVQPVGSPLSLECTVEGTSNPNLYWYRQAAGRGLQLLFYSVGIGQISSEVPQNLSASRPQDRQFILSSKKLLLSDSGFYLCAWSPPGNNSPLHFGNGTRLTVT.

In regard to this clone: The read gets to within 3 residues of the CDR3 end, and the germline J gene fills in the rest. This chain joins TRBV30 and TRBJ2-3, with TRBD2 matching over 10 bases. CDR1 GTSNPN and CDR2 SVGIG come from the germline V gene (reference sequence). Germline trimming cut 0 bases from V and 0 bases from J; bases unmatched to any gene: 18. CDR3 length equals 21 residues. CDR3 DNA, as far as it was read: TGTGCCTGGAGTGTACAAGTTCTAGCGGGAGTCGGGGGAGCTAGCACAGATACG. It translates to CAWSVQVLAGVGGASTDT. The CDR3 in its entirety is CAWSVQVLAGVGGASTDTQYF. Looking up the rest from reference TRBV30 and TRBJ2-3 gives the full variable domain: SQTIHQWPATLVQPVGSPLSLECTVEGTSNPNLYWYRQAAGRGLQLLFYSVGIGQISSEVPQNLSASRPQDRQFILSSKKLLLSDSGFYLCAWSVQVLAGVGGASTDTQYFGPGTRLTVL.

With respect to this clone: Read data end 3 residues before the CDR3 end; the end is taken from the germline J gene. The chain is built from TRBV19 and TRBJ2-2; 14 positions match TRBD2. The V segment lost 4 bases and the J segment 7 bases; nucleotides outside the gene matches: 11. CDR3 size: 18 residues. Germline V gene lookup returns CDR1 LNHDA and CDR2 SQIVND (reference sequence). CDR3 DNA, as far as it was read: TGTGCCAGTAGTACCTGGCGGGGGACTAGCGGGAGTGGCGGGGAG. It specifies CASSTWRGTSGSGGE. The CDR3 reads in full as CASSTWRGTSGSGGELFF. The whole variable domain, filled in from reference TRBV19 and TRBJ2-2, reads DGGITQSPKYLFRKEGQNVTLSCEQNLNHDAMYWYRQDPGQGLRLIYYSQIVNDFQKGDIAEGYSVSREKKESFPLTVTSAQKNPTAFYLCASSTWRGTSGSGGELFFGEGSRLTVL.